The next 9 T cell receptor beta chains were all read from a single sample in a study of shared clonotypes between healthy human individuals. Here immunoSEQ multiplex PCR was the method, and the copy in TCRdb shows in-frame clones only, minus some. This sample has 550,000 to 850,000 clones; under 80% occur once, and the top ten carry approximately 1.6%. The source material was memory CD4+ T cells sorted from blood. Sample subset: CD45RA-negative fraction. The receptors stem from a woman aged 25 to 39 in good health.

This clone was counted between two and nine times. The CDR3 here is CATSRAGTGELFF. CDR3 in DNA: TGTGCCACCAGCAGAGCGGGGACCGGGGAGCTGTTTTTT. The J gene is TRBJ2-2, the V gene TRBV15; a weak D match, TRBD2 (5 bases). This CDR3 comprises 13 residues. V dropped 1 base and J dropped 5 bases, with 5 bases sitting between them. Looked up from germline, CDR1 is LNHNV and CDR2 is YYDKDF (reference sequence).

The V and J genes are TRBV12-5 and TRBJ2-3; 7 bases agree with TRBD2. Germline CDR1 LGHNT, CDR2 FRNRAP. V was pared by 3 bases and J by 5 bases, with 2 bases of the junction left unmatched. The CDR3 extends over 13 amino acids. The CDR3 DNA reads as TGTGCTAGTGGTTTTTGGGGGGGAGATACGCAGTATTTT. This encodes CASGFWGGDTQYF. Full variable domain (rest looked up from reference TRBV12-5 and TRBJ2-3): DARVTQTPRHKVTEMGQEVTMRCQPILGHNTVFWYRQTMMQGLELLAYFRNRAPLDDSGMPKDRFSAEMPDATLATLKIQPSEPRDSAVYFCASGFWGGDTQYFGPGTRLTVL.

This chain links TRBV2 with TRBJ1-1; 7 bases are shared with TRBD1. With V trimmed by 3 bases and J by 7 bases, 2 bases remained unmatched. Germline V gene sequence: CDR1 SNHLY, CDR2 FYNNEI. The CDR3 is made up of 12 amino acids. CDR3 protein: CASSDDRDEAFF. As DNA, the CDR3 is TGTGCCAGCAGTGACGACAGGGATGAAGCTTTCTTT.

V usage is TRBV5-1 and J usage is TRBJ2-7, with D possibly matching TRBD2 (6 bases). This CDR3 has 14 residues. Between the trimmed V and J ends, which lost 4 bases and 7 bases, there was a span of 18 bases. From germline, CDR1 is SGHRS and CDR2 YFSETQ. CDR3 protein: CASSPRTGEVEQYF. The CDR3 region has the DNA TGCGCCAGCAGCCCCAGGACGGGGGAGGTTGAGCAGTACTTC.

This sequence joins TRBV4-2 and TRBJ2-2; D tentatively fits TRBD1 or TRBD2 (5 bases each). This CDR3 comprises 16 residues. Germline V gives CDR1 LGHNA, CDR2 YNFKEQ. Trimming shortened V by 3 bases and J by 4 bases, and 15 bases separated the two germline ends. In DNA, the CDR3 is TGTGCCAGCAGCCAGAAATCCCGGGACCCCACCGGGGAGCTGTTTTTT. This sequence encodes CASSQKSRDPTGELFF.

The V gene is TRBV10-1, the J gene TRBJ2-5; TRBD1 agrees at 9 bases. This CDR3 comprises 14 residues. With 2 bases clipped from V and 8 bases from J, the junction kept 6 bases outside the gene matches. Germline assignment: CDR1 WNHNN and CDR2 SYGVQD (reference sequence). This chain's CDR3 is CASSEGQGPGTQYF. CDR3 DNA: TGCGCCAGCAGTGAGGGACAGGGGCCCGGCACCCAGTACTTC.

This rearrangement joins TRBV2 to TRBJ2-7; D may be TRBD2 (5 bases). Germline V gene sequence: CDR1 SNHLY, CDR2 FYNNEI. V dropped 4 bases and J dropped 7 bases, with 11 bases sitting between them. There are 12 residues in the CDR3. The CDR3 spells CASSVGLAEQYF. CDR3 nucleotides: TGTGCCAGCAGTGTCGGGTTAGCGGAGCAGTACTTC.

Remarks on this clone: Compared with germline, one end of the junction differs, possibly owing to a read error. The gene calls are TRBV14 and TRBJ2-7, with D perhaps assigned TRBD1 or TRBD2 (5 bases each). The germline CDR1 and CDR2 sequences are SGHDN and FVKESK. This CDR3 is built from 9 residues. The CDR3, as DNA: TGTGCCAGCAGCCGGGGGAGTCGTTTC. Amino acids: CASSRGSRF.

The CDR3 DNA reads TGTGCCAGTAGTATACAACCGGGACAGGGGTCTGAAGCTTTCTTT. Its protein product is CASSIQPGQGSEAFF. This chain uses TRBV19 with TRBJ1-1; 10 nucleotides match TRBD1. CDR3 length: 15 residues. CDR1 is LNHDA, CDR2 SQIVND, per germline (reference sequence). After removal of 2 bases from V and 6 bases from J, the junction contained 6 bases not matched to a gene.